Listed below are T cell receptor beta chains from one sample, sequenced in a study of control samples from healthy donors and cancer patients. Assay: immunoSEQ multiplex PCR; the TCRdb copy retains only in-frame clones and omits some. The profile shows around 95,000 clones, about 90% of them singletons. Material for sequencing was blood. The receptors here all came from a woman in her forties or fifties in good health. Both conserved end residues are part of each CDR3. A D gene is named only where the DNA matches it firmly. Not all rows give a size; the values are once, few, many and, for expanded clones, a class.

D | J | V | size | DNA | CDR3
NA | TRBJ2-3 | TRBV6-5 | NA | TGTGCCAGCAGTCCCCGTACAGATACGCAGTATTTT | CASSPRTDTQYF
NA | TRBJ2-4 | TRBV4-1 | NA | TGCGCCAGCAGCCCCCAGGATGTAGCCAAAAACATTCAGTACTTC | CASSPQDVAKNIQYF
NA | TRBJ1-3 | TRBV6-6 | NA | TGTGCCAGCAGTTACGGGGGATCTGGAAACACCATATATTTT | CASSYGGSGNTIYF
NA | TRBJ2-7 | TRBV27 | NA | TGTGCCAGCAGCCTGCCCGGTTTGGAGCAGTACTTC | CASSLPGLEQYF
TRBD1 | TRBJ2-2 | TRBV6-4 | NA | TGTGCCAGCAGTCCCGGTGACAGGGGGCCGGTCGGGGAGCTGTTTTTT | CASSPGDRGPVGELFF
NA | TRBJ2-4 | TRBV5-4 | NA | TGTGCCAGCAGCCCAGCCCTCGGGGGTGCCAAAAACATTCAGTACTTC | CASSPALGGAKNIQYF
NA | TRBJ1-2 | TRBV5-6 | NA | TGTGCCAGCAGCTTGAGGGGCTTAGGCTACACCTTC | CASSLRGLGYTF
TRBD1 | TRBJ2-7 | TRBV5-1 | NA | TGCGCCAGTAAAAAACAGGGGGCTTTCGACGAGCAGTACTTC | CASKKQGAFDEQYF
TRBD2 | TRBJ2-3 | TRBV6-2/TRBV6-3 | NA | TGTGCCAGCAGTTACAGCGGGAGGATTTCAGATACGCAGTATTTT | CASSYSGRISDTQYF
TRBD1 | TRBJ2-1 | TRBV7-2 | NA | TGTGCCAGCAGCTACGGGACAGGGATTTTCTTC | CASSYGTGIFF
TRBD1 | TRBJ2-1 | TRBV27 | NA | TGTGCCAGCAGTTTGCCGGGGGCCAGGGGGCAAGTTGAGCAGTTCTTC | CASSLPGARGQVEQFF
NA | TRBJ2-2 | TRBV6-5 | NA | TGTGCCAGCAGGGGCGGGCCCGGGGAGCTGTTTTTT | CASRGGPGELFF
NA | TRBJ1-2 | TRBV7-9 | once | TGTGCCAGCAGCCTCCAGGGGCAGGGTAACTATGGCTACACCTTC | CASSLQGQGNYGYTF
NA | TRBJ2-1 | TRBV11-3 | NA | TGTGCCAGCAGCTTAGGGAGAACAGGCACGAGCTCCTACAATGAGCAGTTCTTC | CASSLGRTGTSSYNEQFF
NA | TRBJ1-4 | TRBV19 | NA | TGTGCCAGTAGCTCAGGAACAACTAATGAAAAACTGTTTTTT | CASSSGTTNEKLFF
NA | TRBJ2-5 | TRBV7-3 | NA | TGTGCCAGCAGCCGACTAGTGGGGGAGACCCAGTACTTC | CASSRLVGETQYF
NA | TRBJ1-4 | TRBV7-2 | NA | TGTGCCAGCAAAGGATTCTTAAATGAAAAACTGTTTTTT | CASKGFLNEKLFF
NA | TRBJ1-5 | TRBV5-4 | NA | TGTGCCAGCAGCTCGCACTGGCTACCGAATCAGCCCCAGCATTTT | CASSSHWLPNQPQHF
NA | TRBJ1-2 | TRBV6-5 | NA | TGTGCCAATCGGAAGGTTGAGGGGTTTATTGGCTACACCTTC | CANRKVEGFIGYTF
NA | TRBJ1-1 | TRBV5-1 | NA | TGCGCCAGCAGACCCCGGGAGGGAAGGACTGAAGCTTTCTTT | CASRPREGRTEAFF
NA | TRBJ1-6 | TRBV30 | NA | TGTGCCTGGAGTGTGGGTTCACCCCTCCACTTT | CAWSVGSPLHF
NA | TRBJ1-1 | TRBV6-1 | NA | TGTGCCAGCAGTGAATGGGCGACTGAAGCTTTCTTT | CASSEWATEAFF
NA | TRBJ2-1 | TRBV11-3 | NA | TGTGCCAGCAGCTTAGCCAGCCAGCATGAGCAGTTCTTC | CASSLASQHEQFF
NA | TRBJ1-6 | TRBV12-3/TRBV12-4 | NA | TGTGCCAGCAGTTTGGGTAGGAATTCACCCCTCCACTTT | CASSLGRNSPLHF
TRBD2 | TRBJ2-3 | TRBV3-1/TRBV3-2 | NA | TGTGCCAGCAGCCAAGAGGTGCGAGGTGGTCTAGCGGGACCTCCACCCCCAGATACGCAGTATTTT | CASSQEVRGGLAGPPPPDTQYF
NA | TRBJ2-5 | TRBV12-3/TRBV12-4 | NA | TGTGCCAGCAGTTTGATTCTCGGAGAGACCCAGTACTTC | CASSLILGETQYF
NA | TRBJ2-1 | TRBV7-9 | NA | TGTGCCAGCAGCCCTCTGGACTCGTACAATGAGCAGTTCTTC | CASSPLDSYNEQFF
TRBD1 | TRBJ2-1 | TRBV28 | NA | TGTGCCAGCAGGCCCGGACAGGGGGCGACCCGAGAGCAGTTCTTC | CASRPGQGATREQFF
NA | TRBJ1-1 | TRBV20-1 | NA | TGCGGGATTCAGATGAACACTGAAGCTTTCTTT | CGIQMNTEAFF
TRBD1 | TRBJ1-5 | TRBV2 | NA | TGTGCCAGCAGGCCCTCAGGGGGCAGACAGCCCCAGCATTTT | CASRPSGGRQPQHF
NA | TRBJ1-1 | TRBV14 | once | TGTGCCAGCAGCCAAGAGCCCCAGGGAAAAATGAACACTGAAGCTTTCTTT | CASSQEPQGKMNTEAFF
NA | TRBJ2-7 | TRBV5-1 | NA | TGCGCCAGCAGCAAACAACCCTTGGACAGCTACGAGCAGTACTTC | CASSKQPLDSYEQYF
TRBD1 | TRBJ2-1 | TRBV7-3 | NA | TGTGCCAGCAGCTTAACGAAGGACAGGTTTAATGAGCAGTTCTTC | CASSLTKDRFNEQFF
NA | TRBJ1-5 | TRBV5-4 | NA | TGTGCCAGCAGCTTCAAGGGACGGGAGCCCCAGCATTTT | CASSFKGREPQHF
NA | TRBJ1-1 | TRBV4-1 | NA | TGCGCCAGCAGAGTTTCTACCGGGGTGAACACTGAAGCTTTCTTT | CASRVSTGVNTEAFF